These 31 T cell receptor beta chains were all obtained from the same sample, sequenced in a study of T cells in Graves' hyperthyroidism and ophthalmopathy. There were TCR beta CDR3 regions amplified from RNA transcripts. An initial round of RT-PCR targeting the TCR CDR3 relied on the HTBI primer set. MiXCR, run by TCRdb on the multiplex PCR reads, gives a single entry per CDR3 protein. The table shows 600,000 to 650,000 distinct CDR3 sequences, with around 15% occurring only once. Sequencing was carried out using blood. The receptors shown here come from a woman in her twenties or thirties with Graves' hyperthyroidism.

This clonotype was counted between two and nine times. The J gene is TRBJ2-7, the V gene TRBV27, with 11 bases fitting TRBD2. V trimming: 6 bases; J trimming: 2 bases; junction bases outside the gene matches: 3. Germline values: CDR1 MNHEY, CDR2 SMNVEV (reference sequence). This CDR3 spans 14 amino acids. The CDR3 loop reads CASRLAGGTYEQYF. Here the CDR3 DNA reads TGTGCCAGCAGATTAGCGGGAGGGACCTACGAGCAGTACTTC.

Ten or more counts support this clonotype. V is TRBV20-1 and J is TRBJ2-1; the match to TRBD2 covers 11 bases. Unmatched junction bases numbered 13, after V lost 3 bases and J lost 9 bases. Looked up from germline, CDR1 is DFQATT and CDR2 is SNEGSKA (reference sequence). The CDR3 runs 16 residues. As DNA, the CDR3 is TGCAGTGCTAGGGGAAGTGTGACTAGCGGGAAGGTTGAGCAGTTCTTC. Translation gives CSARGSVTSGKVEQFF.

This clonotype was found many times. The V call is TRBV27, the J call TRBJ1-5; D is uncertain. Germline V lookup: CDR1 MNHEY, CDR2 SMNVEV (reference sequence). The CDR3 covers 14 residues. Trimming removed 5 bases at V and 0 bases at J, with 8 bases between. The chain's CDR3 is CASSQDHSNQPQHF. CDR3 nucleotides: TGTGCCAGCAGTCAGGACCATAGCAATCAGCCCCAGCATTTT.

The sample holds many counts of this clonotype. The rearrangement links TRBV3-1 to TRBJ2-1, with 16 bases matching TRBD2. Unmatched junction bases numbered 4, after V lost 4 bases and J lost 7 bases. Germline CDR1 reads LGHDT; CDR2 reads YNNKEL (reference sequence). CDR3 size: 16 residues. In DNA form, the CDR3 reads TGTGCCAGCAGCCTTGGGGGACTAGCGGGAGGGAATGAGCAGTTCTTC. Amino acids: CASSLGGLAGGNEQFF.

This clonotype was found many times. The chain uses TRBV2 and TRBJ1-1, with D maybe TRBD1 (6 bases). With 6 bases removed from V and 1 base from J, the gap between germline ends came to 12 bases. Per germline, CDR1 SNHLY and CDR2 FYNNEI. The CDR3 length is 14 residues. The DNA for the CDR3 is TGTGCCAGCAGGGCTACAGGGTCGAACACTGAAGCTTTCTTT. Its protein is CASRATGSNTEAFF.

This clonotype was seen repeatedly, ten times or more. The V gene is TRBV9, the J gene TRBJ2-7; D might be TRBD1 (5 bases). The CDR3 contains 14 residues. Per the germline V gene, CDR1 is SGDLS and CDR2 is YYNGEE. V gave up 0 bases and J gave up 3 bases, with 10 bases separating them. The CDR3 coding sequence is TGTGCCAGCAGCGTAGCTGGGGCGAGCTACGAGCAGTACTTC. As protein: CASSVAGASYEQYF.

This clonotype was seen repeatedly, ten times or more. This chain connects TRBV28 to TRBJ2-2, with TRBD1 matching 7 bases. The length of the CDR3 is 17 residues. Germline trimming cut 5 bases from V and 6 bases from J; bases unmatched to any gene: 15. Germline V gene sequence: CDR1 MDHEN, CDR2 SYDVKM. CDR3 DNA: TGTGCCAGCAGTCTCCGGGACAGAAGGTTTAAAGCCGGGGAGCTGTTTTTT. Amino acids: CASSLRDRRFKAGELFF.

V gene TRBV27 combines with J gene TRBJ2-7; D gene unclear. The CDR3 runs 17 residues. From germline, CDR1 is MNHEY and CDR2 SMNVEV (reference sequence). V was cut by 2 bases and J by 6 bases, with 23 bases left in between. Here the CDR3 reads CASSLIPELFGTCEQYF. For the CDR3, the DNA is TGTGCCAGCAGTTTAATCCCAGAGTTGTTCGGCACCTGCGAGCAGTACTTC.

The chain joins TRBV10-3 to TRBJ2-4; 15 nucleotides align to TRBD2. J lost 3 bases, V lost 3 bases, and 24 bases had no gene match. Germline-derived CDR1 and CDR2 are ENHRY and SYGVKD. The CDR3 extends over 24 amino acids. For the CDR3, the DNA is TGTGCCATCAGTGACCCAGACAGGGCCTCCGGGACTAGCGGGAGGAGTGGGGTCAAAAACATTCAGTACTTC. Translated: CAISDPDRASGTSGRSGVKNIQYF.

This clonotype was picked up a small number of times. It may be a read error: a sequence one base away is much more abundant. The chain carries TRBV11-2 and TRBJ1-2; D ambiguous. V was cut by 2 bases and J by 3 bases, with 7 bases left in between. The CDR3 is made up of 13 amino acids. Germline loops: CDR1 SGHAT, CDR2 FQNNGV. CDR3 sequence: CASSLIDHYGYTF. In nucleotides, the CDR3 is TGTGCCAGCAGCTTAATTGACCACTATGGCTACACCTTC.

The CDR3 spells CASSLRVGTGFYGYTF. CDR3 sequence (DNA): TGTGCCAGCAGTTTAAGAGTCGGCACAGGGTTCTATGGCTACACCTTC. V gene TRBV28 combines with J gene TRBJ1-2; possibly TRBD1 for D (6 bases). V lost 2 bases to trimming and J lost 4 bases, with 17 bases between them. The CDR3 spans 16 residues. From germline, CDR1 is MDHEN and CDR2 SYDVKM.

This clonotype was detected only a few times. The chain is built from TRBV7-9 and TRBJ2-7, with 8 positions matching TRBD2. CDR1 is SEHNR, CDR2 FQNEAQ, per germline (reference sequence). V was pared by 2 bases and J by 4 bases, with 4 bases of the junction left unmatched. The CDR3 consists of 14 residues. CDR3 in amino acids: CASSLSGTRYEQYF. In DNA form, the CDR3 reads TGTGCCAGCAGCTTATCTGGGACTAGATACGAGCAGTACTTC.

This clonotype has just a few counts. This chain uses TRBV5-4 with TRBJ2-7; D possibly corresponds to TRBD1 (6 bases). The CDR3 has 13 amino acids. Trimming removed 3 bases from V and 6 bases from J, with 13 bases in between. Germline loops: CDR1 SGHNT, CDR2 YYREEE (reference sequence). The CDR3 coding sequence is TGTGCCAGCAGCTGGGGGCAAAACACCGAGCAGTACTTC. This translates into CASSWGQNTEQYF.

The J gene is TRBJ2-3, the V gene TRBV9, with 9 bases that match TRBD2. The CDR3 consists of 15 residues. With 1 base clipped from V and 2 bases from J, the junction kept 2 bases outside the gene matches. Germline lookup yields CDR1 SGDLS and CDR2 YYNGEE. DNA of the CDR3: TGTGCCAGCAGCGTATGGACTAGCGCCACAGATACGCAGTATTTT. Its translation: CASSVWTSATDTQYF.

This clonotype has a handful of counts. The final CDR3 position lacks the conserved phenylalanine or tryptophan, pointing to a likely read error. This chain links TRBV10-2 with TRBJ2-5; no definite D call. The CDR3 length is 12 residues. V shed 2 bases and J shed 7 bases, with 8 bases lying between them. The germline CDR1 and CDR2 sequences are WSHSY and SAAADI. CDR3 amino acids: CASSEKGRTQYL. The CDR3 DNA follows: TGCGCCAGCAGTGAGAAGGGCCGGACCCAGTACCTC.

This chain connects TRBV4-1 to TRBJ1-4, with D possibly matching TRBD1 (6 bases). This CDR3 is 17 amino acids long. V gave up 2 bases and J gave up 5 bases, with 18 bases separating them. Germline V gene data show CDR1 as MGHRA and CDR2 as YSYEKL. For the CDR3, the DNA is TGCGCCAGCAGCCAACCTATCAGGGGAAAACACAATGAAAAACTGTTTTTT. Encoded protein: CASSQPIRGKHNEKLFF.

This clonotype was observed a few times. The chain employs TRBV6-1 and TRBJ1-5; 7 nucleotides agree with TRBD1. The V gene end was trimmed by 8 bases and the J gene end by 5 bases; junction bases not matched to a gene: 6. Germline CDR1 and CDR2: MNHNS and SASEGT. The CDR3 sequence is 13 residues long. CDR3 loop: CASGRGGYQPQHF. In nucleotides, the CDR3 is TGTGCCAGCGGGAGAGGGGGCTATCAGCCCCAGCATTTT.

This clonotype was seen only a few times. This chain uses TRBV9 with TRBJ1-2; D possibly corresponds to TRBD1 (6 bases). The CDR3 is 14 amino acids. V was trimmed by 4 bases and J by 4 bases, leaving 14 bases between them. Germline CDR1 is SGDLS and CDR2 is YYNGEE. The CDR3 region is CASSPRGDLYGYTF. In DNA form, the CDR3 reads TGTGCCAGCAGCCCTAGGGGGGACCTCTATGGCTACACCTTC. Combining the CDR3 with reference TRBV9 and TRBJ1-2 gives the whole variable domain DSGVTQTPKHLITATGQRVTLRCSPRSGDLSVYWYQQSLDQGLQFLIQYYNGEERAKGNILERFSAQQFPDLHSELNLSSLELGDSALYFCASSPRGDLYGYTFGSGTRLTVV.

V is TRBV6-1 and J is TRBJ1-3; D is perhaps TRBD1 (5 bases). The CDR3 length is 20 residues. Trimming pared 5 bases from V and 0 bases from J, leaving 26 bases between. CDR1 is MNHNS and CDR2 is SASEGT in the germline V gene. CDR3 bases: TGTGCCAGCAGTCCCCCCCTCCAGGGTAAGCGCTCTCTCTCTGGAAACACCATATATTTT. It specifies CASSPPLQGKRSLSGNTIYF.

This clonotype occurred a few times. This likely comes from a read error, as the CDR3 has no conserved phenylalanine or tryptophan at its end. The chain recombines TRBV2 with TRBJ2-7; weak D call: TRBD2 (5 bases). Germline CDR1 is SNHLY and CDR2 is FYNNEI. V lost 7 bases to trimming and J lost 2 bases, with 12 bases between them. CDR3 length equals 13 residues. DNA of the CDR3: TGTGCCAGCAACCCTCCGGGAACCTACGAGCAGTACCTC. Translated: CASNPPGTYEQYL.

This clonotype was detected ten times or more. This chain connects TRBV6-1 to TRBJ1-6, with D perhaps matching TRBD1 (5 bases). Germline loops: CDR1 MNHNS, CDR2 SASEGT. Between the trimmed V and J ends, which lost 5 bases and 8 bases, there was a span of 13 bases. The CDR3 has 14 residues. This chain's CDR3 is CASSYRDGDSPLHF. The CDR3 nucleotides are TGTGCCAGCAGTTACCGGGACGGGGATTCACCCCTCCACTTT.

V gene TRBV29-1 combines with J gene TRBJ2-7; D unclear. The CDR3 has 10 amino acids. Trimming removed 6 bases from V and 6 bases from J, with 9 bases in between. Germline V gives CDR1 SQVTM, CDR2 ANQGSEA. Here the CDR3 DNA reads TGCAGCGTCGGCTCGCCCGAGCAGTACTTC. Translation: CSVGSPEQYF.

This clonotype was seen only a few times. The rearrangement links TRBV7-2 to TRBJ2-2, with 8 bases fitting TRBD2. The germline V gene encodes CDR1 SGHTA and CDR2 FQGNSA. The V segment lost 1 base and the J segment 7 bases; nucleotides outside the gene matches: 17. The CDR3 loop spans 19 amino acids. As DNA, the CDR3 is TGTGCCAGCAGCTTAGAAATAGGGCTAGCGGGCAGACGCGGCGGGGAGCTGTTTTTT. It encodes CASSLEIGLAGRRGGELFF.

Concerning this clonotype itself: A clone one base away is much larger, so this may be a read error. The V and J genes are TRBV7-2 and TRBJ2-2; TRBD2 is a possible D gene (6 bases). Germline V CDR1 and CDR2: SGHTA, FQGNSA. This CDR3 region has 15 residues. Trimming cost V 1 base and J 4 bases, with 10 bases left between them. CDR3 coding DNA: TGTGCCAGCAGCTTAGTGGGGGAGGTCACCGGGGAGCTGTTTTTT. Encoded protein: CASSLVGEVTGELFF.

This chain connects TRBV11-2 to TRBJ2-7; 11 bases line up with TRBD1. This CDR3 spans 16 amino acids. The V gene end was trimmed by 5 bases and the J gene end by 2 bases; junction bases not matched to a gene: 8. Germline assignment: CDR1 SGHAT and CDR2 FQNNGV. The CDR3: CASSQDPGQGAYEQYF. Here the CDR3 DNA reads TGTGCCAGCAGCCAAGATCCGGGACAGGGGGCCTACGAGCAGTACTTC.

The CDR3 coding sequence is TGTGCCAGCTCACCATCCCTCAGTGCAGGCACCGGGGAGCTGTTTTTT. It yields the protein CASSPSLSAGTGELFF. The chain couples TRBV18 to TRBJ2-2; D unclear. CDR3 length: 16 residues. V lost 2 bases to trimming and J lost 4 bases, with 14 bases between them. Per germline, CDR1 KGHSH and CDR2 LQKENI.

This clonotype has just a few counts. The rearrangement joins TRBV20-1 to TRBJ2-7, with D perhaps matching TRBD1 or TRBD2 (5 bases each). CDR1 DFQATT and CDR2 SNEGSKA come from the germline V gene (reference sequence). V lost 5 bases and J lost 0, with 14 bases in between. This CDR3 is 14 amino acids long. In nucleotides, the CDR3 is TGCAGTGCTTCCGGGACGGCGAGCTCCTACGAGCAGTACTTC. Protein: CSASGTASSYEQYF.

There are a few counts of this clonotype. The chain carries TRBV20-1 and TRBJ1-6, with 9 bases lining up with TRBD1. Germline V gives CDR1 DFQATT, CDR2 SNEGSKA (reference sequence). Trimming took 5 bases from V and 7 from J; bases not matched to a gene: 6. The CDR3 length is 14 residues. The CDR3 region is CSAAGTGINSPLHF. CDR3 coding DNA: TGCAGTGCTGCCGGGACAGGGATAAATTCACCCCTCCACTTT.

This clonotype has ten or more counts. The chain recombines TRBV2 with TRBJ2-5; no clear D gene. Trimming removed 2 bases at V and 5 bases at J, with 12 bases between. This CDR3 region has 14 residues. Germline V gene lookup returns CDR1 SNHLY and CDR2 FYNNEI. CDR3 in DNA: TGTGCCAGCAGTGAATCGGAAGGGATTGAGACCCAGTACTTC. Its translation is CASSESEGIETQYF.

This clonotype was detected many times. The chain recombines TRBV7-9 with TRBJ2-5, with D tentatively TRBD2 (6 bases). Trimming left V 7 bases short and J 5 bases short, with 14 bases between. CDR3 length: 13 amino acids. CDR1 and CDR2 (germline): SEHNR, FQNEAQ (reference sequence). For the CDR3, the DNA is TGTGCCAGCACCTACGGCGGGATGGAGACCCAGTACTTC. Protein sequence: CASTYGGMETQYF.

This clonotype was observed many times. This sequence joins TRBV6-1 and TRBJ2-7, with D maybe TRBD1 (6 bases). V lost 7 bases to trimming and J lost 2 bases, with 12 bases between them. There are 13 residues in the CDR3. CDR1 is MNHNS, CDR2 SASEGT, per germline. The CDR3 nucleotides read TGTGCCAGCAAGACAGGATATGCCTACGAGCAGTACTTC. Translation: CASKTGYAYEQYF.